This passage covers 15 T cell receptor beta chains from one sample sequenced in a study of response to subunit inactivated influenza vaccine. TCRdb re-analysed the RT-PCR reads in MiXCR, keeping a single row per CDR3 protein. The sample lists 500,000 to 600,000 distinct CDR3 sequences, about 7.6% occurring once. Here the sequenced sample was PBMCs from blood, taken about 24 months after vaccination. Receptors originate from a man aged 45-69 years who received an inactivated influenza vaccine.

The genes are TRBV10-3 and TRBJ1-2; 10 bases map to TRBD1. This CDR3 has 13 residues. Germline loops: CDR1 ENHRY, CDR2 SYGVKD. Germline trimming cut 8 bases from V and 2 bases from J; bases unmatched to any gene: 2. CDR3 residues: CAIAGQGNYGYTF. The CDR3 DNA reads as TGTGCCATCGCGGGACAGGGGAACTATGGCTACACCTTC.

This rearrangement joins TRBV7-8 to TRBJ1-4; tentative D call: TRBD1 (5 bases). V was shortened by 7 bases and J by 7 bases, with 19 bases between the two germline ends. The CDR3 length is 15 residues. Per the germline V gene, CDR1 is SGHVS and CDR2 is FQNEAQ. The CDR3 loop reads CASTPIVGRAEKLFF. DNA of the CDR3: TGTGCCAGCACCCCAATAGTCGGCAGGGCTGAAAAACTGTTTTTT.

The chain combines TRBV20-1 with TRBJ2-2, with 9 bases aligning to TRBD1. V shed 0 bases, J shed 6 bases, and the junction held 8 bases outside the gene matches. This CDR3 region has 16 residues. Germline V lookup: CDR1 DFQATT, CDR2 SNEGSKA (reference sequence). The CDR3 DNA reads TGCAGTGCTAGAGATCCGGGACAGGGTAATGCCGGGGAGCTGTTTTTT. It specifies CSARDPGQGNAGELFF.

A few counts support this clonotype. This chain links TRBV5-6 with TRBJ2-3, with 11 bases matching TRBD2. The CDR3 is 17 amino acids. Germline V CDR1 and CDR2: SGHDT, YYEEEE. The ends lost 3 bases at V and 4 bases at J; junction bases unmatched: 10. CDR3 amino acids: CASSWAQTSGNADTQYF. Here the CDR3 DNA reads TGTGCCAGCAGCTGGGCCCAGACTAGCGGGAATGCAGATACGCAGTATTTT.

In this sample, this clonotype turned up many times. This chain links TRBV2 with TRBJ2-1; weak D call: TRBD1 (6 bases). CDR3 length: 13 amino acids. In germline, CDR1 is SNHLY, CDR2 FYNNEI. The V end lost 7 bases, the J end lost 2 bases, and 9 bases lay between the germline ends. The CDR3 bases are TGTGCCAGCAACAGGGAACCCTACAATGAGCAGTTCTTC. This encodes CASNREPYNEQFF.

The rearrangement links TRBV30 to TRBJ2-3; D is ambiguous. Trimming removed 2 bases from V and 5 bases from J, with 11 bases in between. Germline values: CDR1 GTSNPN, CDR2 SVGIG (reference sequence). The CDR3 covers 13 residues. The CDR3 nucleotides are TGTGCCTGGAGTTTAACGGGTCGAGATACGCAGTATTTT. Protein: CAWSLTGRDTQYF.

There are a few counts of this clonotype. The V call is TRBV20-1, the J call TRBJ1-1; tentative D call: TRBD1 (5 bases). The CDR3 runs to 11 residues. In germline, CDR1 is DFQATT, CDR2 SNEGSKA (reference sequence). Between the trimmed V and J ends, which lost 1 base and 7 bases, there was a span of 7 bases. CDR3 sequence reads: CSARGQNEAFF. CDR3 DNA: TGCAGTGCTAGAGGACAGAATGAAGCTTTCTTT.

This chain links TRBV5-1 with TRBJ2-7, with unresolved D. Germline CDR1 is SGHRS and CDR2 is YFSETQ. Trimming cost V 6 bases and J 0 bases, with 10 bases left between them. The CDR3 is 13 residues long. In nucleotides, the CDR3 is TGCGCCAGCAAGGCCGCGAGCTCCTACGAGCAGTACTTC. Translating gives CASKAASSYEQYF.

This rearrangement joins TRBV4-2 to TRBJ2-3, with 7 bases fitting TRBD2. Germline V gene sequence: CDR1 LGHNA, CDR2 YNFKEQ. V lost 1 base, J lost 1 base, and 8 bases stayed unmatched. This CDR3 spans 17 amino acids. CDR3 coding DNA: TGTGCCAGCAGCCAAGTACCTCTAGCGGATGGCACAGATACGCAGTATTTT. Encoded protein: CASSQVPLADGTDTQYF.

This clonotype was observed a handful of times. J is TRBJ2-7 and V is TRBV5-1; 11 positions match TRBD2. From germline, CDR1 is SGHRS and CDR2 YFSETQ. The CDR3 totals 15 residues. The trim removed 3 bases at V and 9 bases at J, leaving 11 bases unmatched. The CDR3 here is CASSYGTSGASGQYF. CDR3 sequence (DNA): TGCGCCAGCAGCTACGGGACTAGCGGAGCCTCAGGGCAGTACTTC. Complete variable domain (other parts from reference TRBV5-1 and TRBJ2-7): KAGVTQTPRYLIKTRGQQVTLSCSPISGHRSVSWYQQTPGQGLQFLFEYFSETQRNKGNFPGRFSGRQFSNSRSEMNVSTLELGDSALYLCASSYGTSGASGQYFGPGTRLTVT.

The chain is built from TRBV29-1 and TRBJ2-5; D perhaps matches TRBD1 (6 bases). V was cut by 4 bases and J by 5 bases, with 17 bases left in between. CDR3 size: 14 residues. Germline V gene data show CDR1 as SQVTM and CDR2 as ANQGSEA. The CDR3 here is CSVGGQGPGETQYF. The CDR3 DNA reads as TGCAGCGTTGGTGGGCAGGGGCCGGGGGAGACCCAGTACTTC.

This clonotype was picked up many times. V gene TRBV5-1 combines with J gene TRBJ2-6; D may be TRBD1 or TRBD2 (5 bases each). CDR1 and CDR2 (germline): SGHRS, YFSETQ. The V end lost 5 bases, the J end lost 0 bases, and 18 bases lay between the germline ends. The CDR3 loop spans 18 amino acids. The CDR3 reads CASSLGMGRNSGANVLTF. As DNA, the CDR3 is TGCGCCAGCAGTCTGGGTATGGGACGGAACTCTGGGGCCAACGTCCTGACTTTC.

This clonotype was seen repeatedly, ten times or more. The chain recombines TRBV5-1 with TRBJ2-3, with D possibly being TRBD1 (6 bases). The ends were cut back, 4 bases at V and 0 bases at J, with 12 bases in the middle. CDR3 size: 15 residues. The V gene's germline CDR1 is SGHRS and CDR2 YFSETQ. CDR3 sequence: CASSTGQTSTDTQYF. CDR3 sequence (DNA): TGCGCCAGCAGCACCGGACAGACTAGCACAGATACGCAGTATTTT.

The V call is TRBV6-1, the J call TRBJ2-7; 9 nucleotides match TRBD1. CDR1 and CDR2 (germline): MNHNS, SASEGT. V shed 6 bases, J shed 6 bases, and the junction held 6 bases outside the gene matches. The CDR3 length is 13 residues. CDR3 in amino acids: CASSSGTGSEQYF. In DNA form, the CDR3 reads TGTGCCAGCAGCTCCGGGACAGGGTCCGAGCAGTACTTC.

CDR3 coding DNA: TGCGCCAGCAGCCAAGAGTGGGGATGGACCTACGAGCAGTACTTC. This sequence encodes CASSQEWGWTYEQYF. The chain is built from TRBV4-3 and TRBJ2-7; D not resolved. The CDR3 is made up of 15 amino acids. V gave up 0 bases and J gave up 2 bases, with 11 bases separating them. Germline loops: CDR1 LGHNA, CDR2 YSLEER.